Listed below are T cell receptor beta chains from one sample, sequenced in a study of Tregs in tolerant kidney transplant recipients. Only in-frame clones appear in the TCRdb table, and some are missing; sequencing was by immunoSEQ multiplex PCR. The sample lists about 15,000 clones; around 77% were seen once. The source was Tregs from blood, collected before the transplant. The source of these receptors is a human donor who received a combined kidney and bone marrow transplant. Each CDR3 is given with its conserved first and last residue. The order of the fields is D gene, clone size, V gene, J gene, CDR3 DNA, CDR3 protein. D genes are given only for firm matches. Some rows mark clone size as missing; the rest say once, few, many or name a class of expanded clone.

TRBD1,.,TRBV9,TRBJ1-2,TGTGCCAGCAGCTTCGGACAGGGGTACTATGGCTACACCTTC,CASSFGQGYYGYTF
.,few,TRBV27,TRBJ2-7,TGTGCCAGCAGTCTGACTCCCGGGTCGTTCGAGCAGTACTTC,CASSLTPGSFEQYF
TRBD1,.,TRBV10-3,TRBJ2-3,TGTGCCATCAGTGAGAGACCGGGACAGGGATCAGATACGCAGTATTTT,CAISERPGQGSDTQYF
TRBD2,few,TRBV5-4,TRBJ2-5,TGTGCCAGCAGCTCGATACTTTTTTACGGGACTACAAAACAAGAGACCCAGTACTTC,CASSSILFYGTTKQETQYF
.,.,TRBV5-1,TRBJ2-1,TGCGCCAGCAGCTTGGCCGGTTACTCCTACAATGAGCAGTTCTTC,CASSLAGYSYNEQFF
TRBD2,.,TRBV18,TRBJ2-1,TGTGCCAGCTCACCGGGCGCGGGAGGAAATGAGCAGTTCTTC,CASSPGAGGNEQFF
.,.,TRBV29-1,TRBJ2-3,TGCAGCGGGGGGGACACAGGGGAGACGCAGTATTTT,CSGGDTGETQYF
TRBD2,.,TRBV5-4,TRBJ2-3,TGTGCCAGCAGCTTGGGACTAGCGGGGCCCCCTAGCACAGATACGCAGTATTTT,CASSLGLAGPPSTDTQYF
TRBD1,.,TRBV27,TRBJ2-4,TGTGCCAGCAGTATCGGACAGGGACGTCCCAAAAACATTCAGTACTTC,CASSIGQGRPKNIQYF
TRBD1,few,TRBV2,TRBJ2-7,TGTGCCAGCAGAGAGGACAGGATCGACGAGCAGTACTTC,CASREDRIDEQYF
TRBD1,once,TRBV13,TRBJ1-2,TGTGCCAGCAGCATCGGGGGACAGGGTGGGACTTATGGCTACACCTTC,CASSIGGQGGTYGYTF
TRBD1,.,TRBV6-5,TRBJ1-1,TGTGCCAGCAGTTATTCCCCGGGACAGCTCTTCACTGAAGCTTTCTTT,CASSYSPGQLFTEAFF
.,once,TRBV27,TRBJ2-4,TGTGCCAGCAGTTCACAGGGCAGGGCCAAAAACATTCAGTACTTC,CASSSQGRAKNIQYF
.,.,TRBV5-4,TRBJ2-3,TGTGCCAGCAGCTTCCGTCGTAGCGGTAGCACAGATACGCAGTATTTT,CASSFRRSGSTDTQYF
.,.,TRBV27,TRBJ1-2,TGTGCCAGCAGCCGAACCGGAGGACGTTTTTTGGGCTACACCTTC,CASSRTGGRFLGYTF
.,.,TRBV18,TRBJ2-1,TGTGCCAGCTCACCACCTTTGCGCGAGGAGCAGTTCTTC,CASSPPLREEQFF
.,.,TRBV27,TRBJ2-2,TGTGCCAGCAGTTTAGGGGCTAGGAGGGCCGGGGAGCTGTTTTTT,CASSLGARRAGELFF
.,few,TRBV10-3,TRBJ1-2,TGTGCCATCAGTGAAGCGGCAGCTAACTATGGCTACACCTTC,CAISEAAANYGYTF
.,.,TRBV28,TRBJ1-2,TGTGCCACCTACAGGGAGTCCTCCTATCGCTACACCTTC,CATYRESSYRYTF
TRBD1,.,TRBV7-8,TRBJ1-5,TGTGCCAGCAGCTTAACAGGGGGCAATCAGCCCCAGCATTTT,CASSLTGGNQPQHF
TRBD2,.,TRBV7-2,TRBJ2-3,TGTGCCAGCAGCCCCTTAGCGGGAGTCTGGGCAGATACGCAGTATTTT,CASSPLAGVWADTQYF
.,.,TRBV2,TRBJ1-1,TGTGCCAGCAGTACCGTTGTAGGGAGTGGCACTGAAGCTTTCTTT,CASSTVVGSGTEAFF
.,.,TRBV27,TRBJ2-3,TGTGCCAGCACCCCCAGGGGGGCGACAGATACGCAGTATTTT,CASTPRGATDTQYF
.,.,TRBV7-2,TRBJ2-7,TGTGCCAGCAGCTTAGTTGCGGGGGCCGAGCAGTACTTC,CASSLVAGAEQYF
.,.,TRBV2,TRBJ2-7,TGTGCCAGCTTCGGCGCGGGGGCCCGGGGGGAGCAGTACTTC,CASFGAGARGEQYF
.,.,TRBV5-1,TRBJ1-1,TGCGCCAGCAGCTTGACCCAGGGGAACACTGAAGCTTTCTTT,CASSLTQGNTEAFF
TRBD1,.,TRBV5-4,TRBJ2-1,TGTGCCAGCAGCGCCTGGACAGGCGGCAATGAGCAGTTCTTC,CASSAWTGGNEQFF
.,.,TRBV7-6,TRBJ2-2,TGTGCCAGCAGCTTAGAACCAGGGAAGGGCGGGGAGCTGTTTTTT,CASSLEPGKGGELFF
.,.,TRBV5-6,TRBJ1-4,TGTGCCAGCAGCCACAATCCAGTCGCAACTAATGAAAAACTGTTTTTT,CASSHNPVATNEKLFF
.,.,TRBV18,TRBJ1-1,TGTGCCAGCTCACCCCCACCGGACACTGAAGCTTTCTTT,CASSPPPDTEAFF
TRBD1,.,TRBV5-1,TRBJ1-2,TGCGCCAGCAGCTTAAGGGGGCCTCAGAACTCTAACTATGGCTACACCTTC,CASSLRGPQNSNYGYTF
.,.,TRBV27,TRBJ2-2,TGTGCCAGCAGTTTATCTTTGGGGCAGGGAGGAACCGGGGAGCTGTTTTTT,CASSLSLGQGGTGELFF
.,.,TRBV4-1,TRBJ2-3,TGCGCCAGCAGCCCAAGACAAGCCTTAGATACGCAGTATTTT,CASSPRQALDTQYF
TRBD2,once,TRBV7-8,TRBJ2-2,TGTGCCAGCAGTCCAGGCAGCGGGGGGCTCCACGGGGAGCTGTTTTTT,CASSPGSGGLHGELFF
.,.,TRBV18,TRBJ1-5,TGTGCCAGCTCAGACCCCAATCAGCGCCAGCATTTT,CASSDPNQRQHF
TRBD1,.,TRBV2,TRBJ1-5,TGTGCCAGCAGTGGCCAGCCAGGGGGGCCCCAGCATTTT,CASSGQPGGPQHF
.,.,TRBV4-1,TRBJ1-4,TGCGCCAGCAGCCTTACTCGGACTAATGAAAAACTGTTTTTT,CASSLTRTNEKLFF
TRBD1,.,TRBV7-2,TRBJ1-2,TGTGCCAGCAGCGCTAGCATCTTGACAGGGGCCCCACGAGACACCTTC,CASSASILTGAPRDTF
TRBD1,.,TRBV6-6,TRBJ1-5,TGTGCCAGCAGTTACGGGACAGGGGGCTATCAGCCCCAGCATTTT,CASSYGTGGYQPQHF
.,.,TRBV2,TRBJ2-3,TGTGCCAGCAGGCGAGGCCTCGGGGATACGCAGTATTTT,CASRRGLGDTQYF
TRBD1,once,TRBV4-1,TRBJ1-2,TGCGCCAGCAGCCACGAAGGACAGGGGGTAGGGAGGTATGGCTACACCTTC,CASSHEGQGVGRYGYTF